The present entry profiles one T cell receptor beta chain with its context. This entry is derived from a study of T cells in tumors after PD-1 blockade. About the study: Patients received pembrolizumab 200 mg every 3 weeks or cemiplimab 350 mg every 2 weeks.

With 4 bases clipped from V and 4 bases from J, the junction kept 6 bases outside the gene matches. The V gene's germline CDR1 is LNHDA and CDR2 SQIVND (reference sequence). This CDR3 region has 17 residues. Sequencing was performed with immunoSEQ multiplex PCR; in TCRdb, only in-frame clones are kept and a portion is missing. The sample shows more than 50,000 clones, less than 85% of them seen only once. The sample consisted of PBMCs, taken after anti-PD-1 treatment. This TCR was sampled from a human donor with basal cell carcinoma. The rearrangement uses TRBV19 and TRBJ2-2, with 13 bases matching TRBD2. The chain's CDR3 is CASSKTSGGPGTGELFF. In DNA form, the CDR3 reads TGTGCCAGTAGTAAGACTAGCGGGGGGCCGGGCACCGGGGAGCTGTTTTTT.